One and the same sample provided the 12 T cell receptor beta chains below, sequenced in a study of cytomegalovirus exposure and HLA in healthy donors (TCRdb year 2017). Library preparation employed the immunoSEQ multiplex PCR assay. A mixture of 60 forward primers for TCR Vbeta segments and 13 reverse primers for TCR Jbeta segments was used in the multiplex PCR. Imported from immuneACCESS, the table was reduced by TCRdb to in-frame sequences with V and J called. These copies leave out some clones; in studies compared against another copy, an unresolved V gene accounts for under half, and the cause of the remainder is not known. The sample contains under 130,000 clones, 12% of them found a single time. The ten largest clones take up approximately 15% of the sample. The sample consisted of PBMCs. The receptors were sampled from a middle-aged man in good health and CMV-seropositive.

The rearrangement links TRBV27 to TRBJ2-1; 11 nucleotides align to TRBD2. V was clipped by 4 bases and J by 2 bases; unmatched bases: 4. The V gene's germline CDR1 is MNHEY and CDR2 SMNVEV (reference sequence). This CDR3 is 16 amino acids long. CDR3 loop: CASSSGTSGTYNEQFF. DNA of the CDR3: TGTGCCAGCAGTTCAGGGACTAGCGGCACCTACAATGAGCAGTTCTTC.

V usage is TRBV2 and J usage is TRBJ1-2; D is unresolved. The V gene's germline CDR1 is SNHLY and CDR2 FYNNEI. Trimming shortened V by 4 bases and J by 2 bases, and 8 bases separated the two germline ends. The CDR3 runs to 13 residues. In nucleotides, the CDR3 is TGTGCCAGCAGTGGCACAGAAAACTATGGCTACACCTTC. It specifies CASSGTENYGYTF.

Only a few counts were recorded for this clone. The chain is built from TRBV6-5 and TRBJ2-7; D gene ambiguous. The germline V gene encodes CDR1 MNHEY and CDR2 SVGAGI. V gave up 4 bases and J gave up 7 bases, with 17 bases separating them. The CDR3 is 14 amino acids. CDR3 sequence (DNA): TGTGCCAGCAGTTCCGTGGGCAGTGTAAGAGAGCAGTACTTC. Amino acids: CASSSVGSVREQYF.

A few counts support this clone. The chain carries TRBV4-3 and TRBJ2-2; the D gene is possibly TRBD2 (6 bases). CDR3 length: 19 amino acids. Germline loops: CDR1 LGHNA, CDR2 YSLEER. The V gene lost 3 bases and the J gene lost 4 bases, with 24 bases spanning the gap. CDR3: CASSQALIADRTGTGELFF. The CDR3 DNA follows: TGCGCCAGCAGCCAGGCGTTGATAGCGGATCGGACGGGCACCGGGGAGCTGTTTTTT.

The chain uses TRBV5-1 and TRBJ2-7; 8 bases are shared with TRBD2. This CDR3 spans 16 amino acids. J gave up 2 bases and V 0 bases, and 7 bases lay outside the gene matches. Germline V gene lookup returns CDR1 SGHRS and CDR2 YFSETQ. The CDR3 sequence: CASSLGQRGGTYEQYF. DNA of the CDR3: TGCGCCAGCAGCTTGGGTCAACGGGGGGGGACCTACGAGCAGTACTTC.

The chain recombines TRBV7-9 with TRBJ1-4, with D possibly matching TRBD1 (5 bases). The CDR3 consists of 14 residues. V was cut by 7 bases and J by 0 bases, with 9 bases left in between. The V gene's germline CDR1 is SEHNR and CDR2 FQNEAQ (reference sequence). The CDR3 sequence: CASKDTATNEKLFF. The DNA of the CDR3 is TGTGCCAGCAAGGACACTGCAACTAATGAAAAACTGTTTTTT. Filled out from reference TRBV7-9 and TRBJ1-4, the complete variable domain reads DTGVSQNPRHKITKRGQNVTFRCDPISEHNRLYWYRQTLGQGPEFLTYFQNEAQLEKSRLLSDRFSAERPKGSFSTLEIQRTEQGDSAMYLCASKDTATNEKLFFGSGTQLSVL.

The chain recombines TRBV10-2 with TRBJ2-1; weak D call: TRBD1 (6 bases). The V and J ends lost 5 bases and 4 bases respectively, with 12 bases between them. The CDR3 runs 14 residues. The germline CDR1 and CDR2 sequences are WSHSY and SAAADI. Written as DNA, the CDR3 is TGCGCCAGCAGTAGGACAGACCTATACAATGAGCAGTTCTTC. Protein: CASSRTDLYNEQFF.

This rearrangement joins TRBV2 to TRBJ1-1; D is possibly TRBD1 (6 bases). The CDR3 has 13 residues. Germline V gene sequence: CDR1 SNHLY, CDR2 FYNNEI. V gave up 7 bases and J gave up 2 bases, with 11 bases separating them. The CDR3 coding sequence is TGTGCCAGCAACGCACAGGGAAACACTGAAGCTTTCTTT. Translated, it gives CASNAQGNTEAFF.

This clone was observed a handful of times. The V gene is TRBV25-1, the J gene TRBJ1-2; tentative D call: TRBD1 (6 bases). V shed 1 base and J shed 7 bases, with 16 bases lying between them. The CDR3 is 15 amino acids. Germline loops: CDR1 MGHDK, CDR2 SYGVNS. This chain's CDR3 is CASSESGGGLGGYTF. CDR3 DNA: TGTGCCAGCAGTGAATCCGGGGGGGGGCTGGGTGGCTACACCTTC.

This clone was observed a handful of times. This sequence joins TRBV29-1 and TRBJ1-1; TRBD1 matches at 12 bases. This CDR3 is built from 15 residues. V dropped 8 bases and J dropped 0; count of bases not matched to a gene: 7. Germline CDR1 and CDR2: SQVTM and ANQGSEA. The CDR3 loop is CSTGTGGILNTEAFF. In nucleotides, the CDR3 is TGCAGCACCGGGACAGGGGGCATTTTGAACACTGAAGCTTTCTTT.

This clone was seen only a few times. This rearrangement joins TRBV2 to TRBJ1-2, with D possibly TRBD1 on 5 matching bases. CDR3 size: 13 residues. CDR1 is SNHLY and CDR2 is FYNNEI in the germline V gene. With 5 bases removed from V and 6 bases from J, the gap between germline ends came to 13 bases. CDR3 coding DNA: TGTGCCAGCAGTACTACAGGAATCGATGGCTACACCTTC. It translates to CASSTTGIDGYTF.

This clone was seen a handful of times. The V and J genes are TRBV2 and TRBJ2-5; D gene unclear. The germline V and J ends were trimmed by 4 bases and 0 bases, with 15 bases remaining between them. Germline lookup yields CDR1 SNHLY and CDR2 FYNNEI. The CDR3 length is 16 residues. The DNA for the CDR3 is TGTGCCAGCAGTGTTGGGCCGATAGGAAACCAAGAGACCCAGTACTTC. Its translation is CASSVGPIGNQETQYF.